This T cell receptor (beta chain) emerged from a study of cytomegalovirus exposure and HLA in healthy donors. Germline loops: CDR1 GTSNPN, CDR2 SVGIG (reference sequence). This CDR3 is built from 12 residues. Trimming shortened V by 2 bases and J by 4 bases, and 8 bases separated the two germline ends. Both 60 Vbeta primers and 13 Jbeta primers went into the PCR. Sequencing was performed with immunoSEQ multiplex PCR; in TCRdb, only in-frame clones are kept and a portion is missing. The sample lists some 84,000 clones, 63% occurring once. The chain uses TRBV30 and TRBJ2-5; D is ambiguous. Sequenced input: PBMCs. This TCR was recovered from a woman aged 40 to 50 in good health and CMV-seropositive. CDR3 bases: TGTGCCTGGAGTTCCTCCTCAGAGACCCAGTACTTC. As protein: CAWSSSSETQYF.